This T cell receptor (beta chain) was captured by sequencing in a study of persistence of HIV-infected CD4 T cells. Regarding the study as a whole: Rare CMV-responding cells carrying HIV-1 proviruses were not analyzed separately for TCR.

Worth noting for this clone: The antigen remains unidentified.

CDR3 size: 13 residues. Germline CDR1 reads SGDLS; CDR2 reads YYNGEE. Trimming left V 2 bases short and J 6 bases short, with 8 bases between. The libraries were made with immunoSEQ version 4 in survey mode. TCRdb's copy holds only in-frame clones and misses some; the assay was immunoSEQ multiplex PCR. Among about 48,000 clones, around 75% were seen once, and the ten largest hold less than 3%. Stimulation used 9 to 10 ug/mL lysate from CMV-infected fibroblasts. Memory cells lacking CD40L and CD69 with high CD45RO were sorted. The V call is TRBV9, the J call TRBJ2-2; D not resolved. The clonotype originates from an adult man with HIV who was CMV-seropositive. Material: CD4+ T cells sorted from PBMCs after roughly 19-hour stimulation, obtained from a patient who received antiretroviral therapy. The CDR3: CASSVLGSGELFF. CDR3 DNA sequence: TGTGCCAGCAGCGTCCTCGGGTCCGGGGAGCTGTTTTTT. Full variable domain (remainder filled in from reference TRBV9 and TRBJ2-2): DSGVTQTPKHLITATGQRVTLRCSPRSGDLSVYWYQQSLDQGLQFLIQYYNGEERAKGNILERFSAQQFPDLHSELNLSSLELGDSALYFCASSVLGSGELFFGEGSRLTVL.